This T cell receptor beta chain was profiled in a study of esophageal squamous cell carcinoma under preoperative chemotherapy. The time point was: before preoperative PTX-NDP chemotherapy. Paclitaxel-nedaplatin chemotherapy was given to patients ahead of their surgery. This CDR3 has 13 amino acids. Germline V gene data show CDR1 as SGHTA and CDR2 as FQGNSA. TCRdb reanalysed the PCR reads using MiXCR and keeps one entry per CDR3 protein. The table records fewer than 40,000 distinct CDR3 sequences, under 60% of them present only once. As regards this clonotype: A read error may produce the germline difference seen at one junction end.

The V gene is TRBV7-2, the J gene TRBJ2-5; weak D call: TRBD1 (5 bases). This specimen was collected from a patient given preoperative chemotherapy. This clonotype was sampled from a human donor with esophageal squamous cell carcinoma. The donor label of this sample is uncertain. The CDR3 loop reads CPSRVSGAKTLTF. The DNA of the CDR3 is TGTCCCAGCAGGGTCTCTGGGGCAAAGACCCTGACCTTC. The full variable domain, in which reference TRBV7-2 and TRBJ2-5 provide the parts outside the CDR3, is GAGVSQSPSNKVTEKGKDVELRCDPISGHTALYWYRQSLGQGLEFLIYFQGNSAPDKSGLPSDRFSAERTGGSVSTLTIQRTQQEDSAVYLCPSRVSGAKTLTFGPGTRLLVL.